This T cell receptor (beta chain) emerged from a study of TIL therapy for anti-PD-1-resistant metastatic lung cancer. Turning to the study itself: Patients then received nivolumab; progressors got lymphodepletion, TIL and IL-2. Several tumors were EGFR-mutant and two were ALK-rearranged. By whole-exome sequencing, median non-synonymous tumor mutation burden was under 1.9 mutations per megabase.

This sample's time point: pre-treatment sample, taken before nivolumab and TIL therapy. Sequencing used immunoSEQ v3. Sequencing depth was approximately 1.8 million read pairs for survey level, roughly 5-6.5 million for deep. Sequencing used immunoSEQ multiplex PCR; TCRdb keeps in-frame clones, though not all of them. This table holds around 20,000 clones, about 80% found once. This specimen consisted of blood, obtained at baseline. This TCR was recovered from a person aged 25 to 85 with non-small cell lung cancer.

The CDR3, as DNA: TGTGCCAGCAGCGTAGCCCCAGCGGGAGGTAACAATGAGCAGTTCTTC. This sequence encodes CASSVAPAGGNNEQFF. The rearrangement links TRBV9 to TRBJ2-1; TRBD2 matches at 9 bases. The V gene end was trimmed by 0 bases and the J gene end by 5 bases; junction bases not matched to a gene: 6. Germline lookup yields CDR1 SGDLS and CDR2 YYNGEE. The CDR3 spans 16 residues.